The T cell receptor (beta chain) under discussion was sequenced for a study of shared clonotypes between healthy human individuals. General observations from the study: Rarefaction revealed incomplete sorted-subset sequencing despite large depth. The study drew on few donors, limiting represented genetic and exposure-history diversity.

To note about this clone: What it binds is not known. In the same sample, other DNA sequences code for this CDR3.

Clones were read by immunoSEQ multiplex PCR, and TCRdb kept only the in-frame ones, dropping some. The table records more than 2 million clones, 95% of them present only once. This clonotype was obtained from a man aged 18 to 35 in good health. Sequences were obtained from naive CD4+ T cells sorted from blood. Subset here: CD45RA+ positively selected.

The DNA of the CDR3 is TGTGCCAGTAGAACAGACGGCTTGGGGTCCTACGAGCAGTACTTC. Amino acid sequence: CASRTDGLGSYEQYF. J is TRBJ2-7 and V is TRBV19; D not resolved. Between the trimmed V and J ends, which lost 6 bases and 1 base, there was a span of 16 bases. Per the germline V gene, CDR1 is LNHDA and CDR2 is SQIVND (reference sequence). The CDR3 loop spans 15 amino acids.